The 8 T cell receptor beta chains in this list originate from one sample, sequenced in a study of technical replicates of blood from several donors (dated by TCRdb to about 2017). Libraries were made using the immunoSEQ multiplex PCR assay. Held by TCRdb, this immuneACCESS table contains in-frame sequences only and omits some clones. Under half of the omission traces to an unresolved V gene where checked; the cause of the rest is unknown. For this sample the table gives 60,000 to 90,000 clones, of which approximately 97% were detected only once. The ten largest make up over 0.2% of the sample. Sequenced material: T cells isolated from PBMCs. These receptors were obtained from a human donor in good health.

V gene TRBV6-5 combines with J gene TRBJ2-7; tentative D call: TRBD1 (5 bases). Germline CDR1 reads MNHEY; CDR2 reads SVGAGI. Trimming removed 0 bases from V and 2 bases from J, with 14 bases in between. The CDR3 totals 16 residues. The CDR3 nucleotides are TGTGCCAGCAGTTACTCTCGGACACAGATCACCTACGAGCAGTACTTC. It translates to CASSYSRTQITYEQYF.

The chain uses TRBV27 and TRBJ1-2; maybe TRBD1 (6 bases). Per germline, CDR1 MNHEY and CDR2 SMNVEV (reference sequence). V was pared by 6 bases and J by 7 bases, with 15 bases between. This CDR3 is 13 amino acids long. CDR3 DNA sequence: TGTGCCAGCAGCCCCACTCGGGGGGCTGGCTACACCTTC. Residues: CASSPTRGAGYTF.

The chain joins TRBV23-1 to TRBJ2-7; a weak D match, TRBD2 (6 bases). TRBV23-1 is marked as an open reading frame, function uncertain. V was cut by 0 bases and J by 4 bases, with 19 bases left in between. The CDR3 length is 17 residues. CDR3 coding DNA: TGCGCCAGCAGTCAATCGCCGGGACCGGGGAGGAGTTACGAGCAGTACTTC. Translated, it gives CASSQSPGPGRSYEQYF.

The gene calls are TRBV7-9 and TRBJ1-1; D ambiguous. Trimming stripped 0 bases from V and 4 bases from J, with 9 bases between. The length of the CDR3 is 14 residues. Germline CDR1 SEHNR, CDR2 FQNEAQ (reference sequence). The CDR3 loop is CASSLASQSTEAFF. The CDR3, as DNA: TGTGCCAGCAGCTTAGCGTCACAGAGCACTGAAGCTTTCTTT.

J is TRBJ2-7 and V is TRBV2, with 11 nucleotides matching TRBD1. Germline-derived CDR1 and CDR2 are SNHLY and FYNNEI. After removal of 3 bases from V and 3 bases from J, the junction contained 4 bases not matched to a gene. The CDR3 length is 15 residues. The CDR3 sequence is CASSDGQGAVYEQYF. In DNA form, the CDR3 reads TGTGCCAGCAGTGATGGACAGGGGGCCGTCTACGAGCAGTACTTC.

V gene TRBV4-1 combines with J gene TRBJ1-1; D gene ambiguous. The CDR3 consists of 14 residues. V was clipped by 4 bases and J by 3 bases, with 12 bases between them. CDR1 MGHRA and CDR2 YSYEKL come from the germline V gene. The CDR3 coding sequence is TGCGCCAGCAGCCCCCCACTACTTCACACTGAAGCTTTCTTT. Protein sequence: CASSPPLLHTEAFF.

The CDR3 DNA reads as TGTGCCAGCAGTGAACAGGGGATGATGAACACTGAAGCTTTCTTT. It specifies CASSEQGMMNTEAFF. The V gene is TRBV2, the J gene TRBJ1-1; TRBD1 is a possible D gene (6 bases). Germline values: CDR1 SNHLY, CDR2 FYNNEI. This CDR3 is 15 amino acids long. Trimming stripped 2 bases from V and 0 bases from J, with 10 bases between. Full variable domain (missing parts from reference TRBV2 and TRBJ1-1): EPEVTQTPSHQVTQMGQEVILRCVPISNHLYFYWYRQILGQKVEFLVSFYNNEISEKSEIFDDQFSVERPDGSNFTLKIRSTKLEDSAMYFCASSEQGMMNTEAFFGQGTRLTVV.

This clone has just one count. The rearrangement joins TRBV6-5 to TRBJ1-1; 9 bases are shared with TRBD1. The V segment lost 6 bases and the J segment 8 bases; nucleotides outside the gene matches: 13. Germline CDR1 is MNHEY and CDR2 is SVGAGI. The length of the CDR3 is 15 residues. In DNA, the CDR3 is TGTGCCAGCAGCAAGCCGGGACAGGGAGGTGTAGAAGCTTTCTTT. Translation gives CASSKPGQGGVEAFF.